This T cell receptor beta chain was recorded in a study of cytomegalovirus exposure and HLA in healthy donors (dated by TCRdb to 2016 to 2017). Concerning the study at large: An earlier analysis of more than 550 of the donors reported approximately 280 Gb of sequence data and 95 million to 130 million unique TCR beta sequences obtained from some 170 million T cells. A later genetic analysis used genome-wide SNP genotypes for 398 of the 666 donors, treating that subset as a discovery cohort. A later analysis re-analyzed previously published TCR beta repertoires from 500 to 700 donors and added high-resolution HLA genotyping to study TCR occurrence patterns. Typing coverage differed by locus: A, B, C, DRB1 and DQB1 were typed in roughly 629-640 donors, DQA1 in 500 to 550, DPA1 in 600 to 610, and DPB1 in 472. Alongside the repertoire data, information on donor age, sex, ethnicity and CMV serostatus was compiled. Along with the roughly 670-subject first cohort, a separate validation cohort of 120 different subjects was used. All discovery cohort repertoires had been generated on a single sequencing platform. Class I and class II HLA loci were covered by the typing at four-digit resolution. To predict cytomegalovirus infection status, the study combined high-throughput TCR immunosequencing, statistical association of individual TCRs with disease status, and machine learning. Four to six DR-DQ haplotypes were handled as single units for association and clustering, since linkage in the cohort was strong. An early release that covered 640 HLA-typed donors contained approximately 300 gigabases of sequencing data and 70 million to 100 million unique TCR sequences. The aim of the study was to test whether cataloging public T cell receptors could identify signatures of past pathogen exposure. Among about 370 genotyped donors of the cohort, an average of roughly 230,000 unique TCR beta nucleotide sequences was sequenced per donor, of which approximately 19% were non-productive. The study profiled the T cell repertoires of hundreds of subjects by immunosequencing and related them to cytomegalovirus serostatus. An earlier analysis of some 500 of the donors used high-throughput TCR beta sequencing to judge whether each TCR beta V gene segment behaved as functional or pseudogenic. Rather than using new phenotypic data, the later analysis identified candidate immune exposures from TCR beta sequences and from how often those sequences occurred across donors. Of the approximately 400 genotyped donors, approximately 83% fell in the genetic ancestry cluster associated with self-reported Caucasian donors.

General conclusions and limits of the study: The study gave a list of 150 to 200 TCR beta chains associated with cytomegalovirus. In a later analysis, HLA-associated TCR beta chains were found to be more clonally expanded and to have lower generation probabilities than equally common non-associated chains. The earlier analysis of a few hundred of the donors excluded roughly 17 rarely observed V segments, including chromosome 9 orphons, because counts were too low. Most TCR sequences were seen in very few donors, while some public TCRs were found in many individuals. A cluster of highly shared sequence variants was judged likely to be a technical artifact of the sequencing pipeline. A few of the identified cytomegalovirus-associated TCR beta chains were confirmed in vitro to be specific for cytomegalovirus antigens. In a later analysis, the rate of TCR association differed among HLA loci, with DRB1 alleles having the most associated TCRs and HLA-C alleles having the fewest. Assigning TCR associations to individual alleles was difficult when HLA alleles, especially DR and DQ, strongly co-occurred. In an earlier analysis of about 600 of the donors, most TCR beta V segments appeared in productive rearrangements about 87% or about 30% of the time, broadly matching IMGT annotations. Because the 87-base-pair reads could not distinguish some IMGT-functional V segments, including TRBV6-2 and TRBV6-3, those segments were excluded. Most CMV-associated TCR beta chains appeared to be HLA-restricted in a later analysis, and the HLA associations seemed to be driven largely by CMV exposure. Roughly uniform sequencing depth across donors was assumed in presence/absence analyses, although this assumption may not hold. A further reported finding was that TCR beta sequences accurately predicted the HLA-A and HLA-B alleles for most subjects in the first cohort. The only immune exposure information available for the cohort was CMV serostatus. In a later analysis, several top co-occurrence clusters were reported to appear linked to parvovirus B19, influenza, CMV and Epstein-Barr virus. Only TCR beta chains were sequenced in this cohort, and the absence of alpha or paired-chain data limited detectable features. Compared with the approximately 670-donor mean, donors in an Asian-associated ancestry cluster had fewer N-insertions in productive TCRs, according to a later genetic analysis. Linkage disequilibrium might explain the correlated functional status among segregating V segments, but an unknown experimental factor could not be ruled out. Specific HLA alleles were associated with roughly 17,000 TCR beta sequences at a false discovery rate of 0.05 in a later analysis. HLA typing was unavailable for some donors at each locus, so association tests used only the typed subset. An association between a missense DCLRE1C variant and V-gene and J-gene trimming of TCR beta chains was found in a later genetic analysis and replicated in an independent cohort. It was suggested by the authors that the approach could potentially be generalized to other disease states and immunological phenotypes. Cytomegalovirus status was reported to be diagnosed by the classifier with high specificity and sensitivity in both the original and validation cohorts.

On this clone: No cognate antigen has been identified for it. No base-level quality is on record; no much larger clone is a single base apart.

Receptor libraries were prepared by the immunoSEQ multiplex PCR assay. For the multiplex PCR, a mixture combining 60 forward primers for TCR Vbeta segments and 13 reverse primers for TCR Jbeta segments was used. Amplification of the CDR3 region of rearranged TCR beta genes was performed with a multiplex PCR assay on genomic DNA. Amplified TCR beta libraries were sequenced as 87-base-pair reads on the Illumina HiSeq System. The authors' pipeline ran thus. Across the 670 or so repertoires, a later analysis counted tens of millions of unique TCR beta chains, roughly 11 million of which were shared by at least two donors. To remove PCR and sequencing errors, raw reads were error-corrected and collapsed into unique sequences using a nearest-neighbor algorithm that merged closely related sequences. CDR3 sequences were aligned to IMGT reference sequences to assign V, D and J gene segments. Each retained sequence needed at least a six-nucleotide match to both a V gene segment and a J gene segment. A rearrangement counted as productive if the CDR3 had no stop codons and remained in frame with V and J, and every other rearrangement counted as non-productive. CDR3 was defined by IMGT convention, running from the second conserved V-encoded cysteine to the conserved J-encoded phenylalanine. The earlier analysis of 587 of the donors excluded any sequence lacking an unambiguous match to a single V gene segment. In an earlier analysis of roughly 600 of the donors, a V segment was called functional when productive rearrangements were above 56.7%, and segregating when the standard deviation between donors exceeded 5%. To diagnose cytomegalovirus status from the catalog of TCR beta chain sequences, a statistical classification framework was built. In a later analysis, V and J genes were assigned by comparing TCR nucleotide sequences against IMGT/GENE-DB human TR gene sequences. Using the TCRdist pipeline, a later analysis assigned CDR3 sequences along with most-parsimonious VDJ recombination scenarios. In a later analysis, each TCR beta chain was defined by its CDR3 amino acid sequence together with its V-gene family, and reads without a unique V-gene family were excluded. In a later analysis, some 600 highly shared, low-generation-probability nucleotide sequences were removed to address suspected cross-contamination and a sequencing artifact. In a later analysis, a clonal expansion index was calculated for each public chain from normalized within-repertoire ranks of inferred template counts. Generation probabilities in a later analysis came from a VDJ recombination model fitted to out-of-frame rearrangements, and those results were checked against IGoR. Hypergeometric tests were used in a later analysis to score TCR-TCR, TCR-HLA and TCR-CMV co-occurrence, with a repertoire-size bias correction applied to the TCR pairs. To estimate false discovery rates, a later analysis permuted the HLA or CMV assignments 20 times. In a later analysis, co-occurring TCRs were grouped with DBSCAN, and TCRdist sequence similarity was added when clustering was performed within HLA-allele-positive subsets. Repertoires with fewer than 30,000 or more than 120,000 public chains were left out of co-occurrence clustering, as were a handful of repertoires with anomalous nucleotide sharing. Drawn from immuneACCESS, this table holds only the in-frame rearrangements with V and J called that TCRdb kept. Clones are partly lost; checked studies trace under half to an unresolved V gene and leave the rest unexplained. V, J and clone size reflect that table, while D and trimming were determined from the DNA. Present in this sample are 100,000 to 150,000 clones, 81% of which were seen just once. The top ten clones comprise about 0.76% of the sample.

The cohort consisted of hundreds of healthy bone marrow donors. Cohort members were all nominally healthy when sampled, although unrecorded immune exposures were likely present. The donor tested CMV seronegative, placing the donor among the roughly 340 seronegative members of the cohort. A peripheral blood sample was collected from each donor, and TCR beta sequencing was performed on peripheral blood mononuclear cells. Genomic DNA extraction from the blood cell samples was performed with the Qiagen DNeasy Blood Extraction Kit. The CDR3 sequence holds 16 residues, the cysteine and phenylalanine included. Only the CDR3 part of the read is kept: 48 bases, read in frame from the first base. Via the germline V gene (reference sequence), CDR1 is MNHEY and CDR2 SMNVEV. For this chain, trimming is 1 base at the V end and 2 bases at the J end, and the number of junction bases without a gene match is 4.

The receptor was derived from a man younger than 35 in good health and CMV-seronegative. Sequencing was performed on PBMCs. The chain couples TRBV27 to TRBJ2-1, and 8 bases in between align with TRBD2. CDR3 region: CASSLFRGGPYNEQFF. Here is the DNA: TGTGCCAGCAGTTTATTCCGGGGGGGCCCCTACAATGAGCAGTTCTTC.